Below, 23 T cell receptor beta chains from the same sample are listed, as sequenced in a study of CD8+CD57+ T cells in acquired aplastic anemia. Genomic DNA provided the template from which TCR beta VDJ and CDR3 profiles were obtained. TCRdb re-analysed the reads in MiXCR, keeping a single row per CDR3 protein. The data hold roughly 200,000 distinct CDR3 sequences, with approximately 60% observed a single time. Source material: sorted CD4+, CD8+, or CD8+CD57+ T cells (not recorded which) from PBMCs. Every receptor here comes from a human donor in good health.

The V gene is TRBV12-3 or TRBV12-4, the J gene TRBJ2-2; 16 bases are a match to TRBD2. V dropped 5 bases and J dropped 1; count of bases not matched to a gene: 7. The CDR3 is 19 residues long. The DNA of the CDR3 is TGTGCCAGCAGTGATCCCGGGACTAGCGGGAGGGGGAACACCGGGGAGCTGTTTTTT. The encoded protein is CASSDPGTSGRGNTGELFF.

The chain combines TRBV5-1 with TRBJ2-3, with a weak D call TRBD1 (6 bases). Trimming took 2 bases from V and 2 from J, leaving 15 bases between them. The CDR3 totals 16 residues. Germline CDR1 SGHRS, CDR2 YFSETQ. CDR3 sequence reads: CASSLTGWAPTDTQYF. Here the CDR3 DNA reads TGCGCCAGCAGCTTAACAGGGTGGGCTCCCACAGATACGCAGTATTTT.

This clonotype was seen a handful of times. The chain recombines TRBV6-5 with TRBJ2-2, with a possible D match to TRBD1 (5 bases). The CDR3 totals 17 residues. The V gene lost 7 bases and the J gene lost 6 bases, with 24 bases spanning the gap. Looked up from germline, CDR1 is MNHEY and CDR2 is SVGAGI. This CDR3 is CASTHWARIKGSGELFF. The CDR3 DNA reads TGTGCCAGCACCCACTGGGCCAGGATCAAGGGGTCCGGGGAGCTGTTTTTT.

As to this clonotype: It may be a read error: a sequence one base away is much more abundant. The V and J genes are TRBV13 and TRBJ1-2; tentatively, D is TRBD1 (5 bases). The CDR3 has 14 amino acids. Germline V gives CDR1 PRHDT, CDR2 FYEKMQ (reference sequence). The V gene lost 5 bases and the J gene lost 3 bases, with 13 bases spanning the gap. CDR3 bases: TGTGCCAGCAGCCAAGCCCAGGGTTACTATGGCTACACCTTC. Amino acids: CASSQAQGYYGYTF. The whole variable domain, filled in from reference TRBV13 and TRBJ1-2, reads AAGVIQSPRHLIKEKRETATLKCYPIPRHDTVYWYQQGPGQDPQFLISFYEKMQSDKGSIPDRFSAQQFSDYHSELNMSSLELGDSALYFCASSQAQGYYGYTFGSGTRLTVV.

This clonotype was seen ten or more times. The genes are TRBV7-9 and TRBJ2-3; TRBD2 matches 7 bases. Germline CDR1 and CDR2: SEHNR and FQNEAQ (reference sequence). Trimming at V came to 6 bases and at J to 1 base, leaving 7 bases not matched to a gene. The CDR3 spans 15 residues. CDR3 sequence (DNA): TGTGCCAGCAGAACGACTAGCTTCGGCACAGATACGCAGTATTTT. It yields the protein CASRTTSFGTDTQYF.

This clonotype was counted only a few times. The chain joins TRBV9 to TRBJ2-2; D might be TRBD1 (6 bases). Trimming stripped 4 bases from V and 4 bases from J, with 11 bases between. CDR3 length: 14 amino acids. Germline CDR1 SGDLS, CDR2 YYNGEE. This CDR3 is CASSPHRVTGELFF. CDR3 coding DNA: TGTGCCAGCAGCCCCCACAGGGTCACCGGGGAGCTGTTTTTT.

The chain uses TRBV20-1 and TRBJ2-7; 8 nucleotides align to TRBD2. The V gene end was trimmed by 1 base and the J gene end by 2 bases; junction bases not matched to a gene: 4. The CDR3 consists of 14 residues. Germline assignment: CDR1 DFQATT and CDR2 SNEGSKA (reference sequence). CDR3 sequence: CSARGGRLTYEQYF. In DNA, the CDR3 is TGCAGTGCTAGAGGCGGGAGGTTGACCTACGAGCAGTACTTC.

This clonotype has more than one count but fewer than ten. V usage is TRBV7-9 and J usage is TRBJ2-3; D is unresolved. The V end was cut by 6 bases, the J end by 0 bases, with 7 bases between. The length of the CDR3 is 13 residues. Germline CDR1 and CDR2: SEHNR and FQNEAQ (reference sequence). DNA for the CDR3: TGTGCCAGCAGACCAAGAAGCACAGATACGCAGTATTTT. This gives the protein CASRPRSTDTQYF.

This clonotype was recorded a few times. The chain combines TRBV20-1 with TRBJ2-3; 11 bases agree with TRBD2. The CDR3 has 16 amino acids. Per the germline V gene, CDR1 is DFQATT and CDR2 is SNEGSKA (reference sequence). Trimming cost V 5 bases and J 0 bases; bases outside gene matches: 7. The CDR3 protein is CSAPDIAGGSTDTQYF. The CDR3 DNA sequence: TGCAGTGCTCCCGACATAGCGGGAGGGAGCACAGATACGCAGTATTTT.

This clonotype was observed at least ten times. CDR3 DNA sequence: TGTGCCAGCAAAGACAGCCGGGACATTCAGTACTTC. This sequence encodes CASKDSRDIQYF. This chain links TRBV6-5 with TRBJ2-4; TRBD1 might be the D (5 bases). V was clipped by 7 bases and J by 8 bases, with 12 bases between them. The CDR3 runs to 12 residues. CDR1 is MNHEY and CDR2 is SVGAGI in the germline V gene.

CDR3 protein: CAISDNRERTEAFF. The CDR3 DNA reads as TGTGCCATCAGTGATAATAGGGAAAGAACTGAAGCTTTCTTT. The chain links TRBV10-3 to TRBJ1-1; D not resolved. The CDR3 is 14 residues long. Trimming cost V 3 bases and J 5 bases, with 13 bases left between them. The V gene's germline CDR1 is ENHRY and CDR2 SYGVKD.

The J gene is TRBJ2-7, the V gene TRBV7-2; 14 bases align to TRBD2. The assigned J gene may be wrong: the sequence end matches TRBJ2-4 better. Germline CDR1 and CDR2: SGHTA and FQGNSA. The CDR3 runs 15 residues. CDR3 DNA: TGTGCCAGCAGCTTAACGACTAGCGGGGGGGACATTCAGTACTTC. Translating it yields CASSLTTSGGDIQYF.

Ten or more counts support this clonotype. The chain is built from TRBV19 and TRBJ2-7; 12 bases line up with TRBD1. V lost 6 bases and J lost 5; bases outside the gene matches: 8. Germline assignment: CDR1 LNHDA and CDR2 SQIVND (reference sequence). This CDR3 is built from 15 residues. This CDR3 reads CASSLTGTGGHEQYF. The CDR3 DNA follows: TGTGCCAGTAGCCTTACCGGGACAGGGGGCCACGAGCAGTACTTC.

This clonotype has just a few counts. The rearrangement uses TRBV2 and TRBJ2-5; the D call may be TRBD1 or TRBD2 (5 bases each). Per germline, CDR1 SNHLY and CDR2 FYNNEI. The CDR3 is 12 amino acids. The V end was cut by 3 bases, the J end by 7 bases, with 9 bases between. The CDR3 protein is CASSDMRGTQYF. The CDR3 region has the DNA TGTGCCAGCAGTGATATGAGGGGGACCCAGTACTTC.

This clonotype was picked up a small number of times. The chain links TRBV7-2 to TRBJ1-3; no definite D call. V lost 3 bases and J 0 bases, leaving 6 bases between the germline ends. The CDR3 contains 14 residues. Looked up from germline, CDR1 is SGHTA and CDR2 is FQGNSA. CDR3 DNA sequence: TGTGCCAGCAGCTTCAAGAGCTCTGGAAACACCATATATTTT. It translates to CASSFKSSGNTIYF.

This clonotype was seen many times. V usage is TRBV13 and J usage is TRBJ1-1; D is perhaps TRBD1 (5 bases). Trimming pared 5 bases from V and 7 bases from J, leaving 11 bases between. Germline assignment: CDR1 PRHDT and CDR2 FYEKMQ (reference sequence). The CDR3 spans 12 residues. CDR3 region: CASSTTDYEAFF. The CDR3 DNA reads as TGTGCCAGCAGCACGACAGACTATGAAGCTTTCTTT.

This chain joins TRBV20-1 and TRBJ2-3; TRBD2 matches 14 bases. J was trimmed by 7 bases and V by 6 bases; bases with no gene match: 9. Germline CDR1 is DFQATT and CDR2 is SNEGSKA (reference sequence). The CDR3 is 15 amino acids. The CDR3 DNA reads TGCAGTGCCAGACTAGCGGGGGGGTCCCAGAATACGCAGTATTTT. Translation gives CSARLAGGSQNTQYF.

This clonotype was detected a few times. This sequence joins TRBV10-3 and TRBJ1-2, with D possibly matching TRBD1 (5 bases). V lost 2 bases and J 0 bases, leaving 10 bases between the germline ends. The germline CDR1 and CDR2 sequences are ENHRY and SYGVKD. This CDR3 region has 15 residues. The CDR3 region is CAISETGAPNYGYTF. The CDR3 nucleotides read TGTGCCATCAGTGAGACAGGCGCTCCTAACTATGGCTACACCTTC.

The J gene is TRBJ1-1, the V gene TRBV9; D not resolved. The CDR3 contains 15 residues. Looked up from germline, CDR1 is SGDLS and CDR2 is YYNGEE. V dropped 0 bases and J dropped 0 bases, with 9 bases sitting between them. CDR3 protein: CASSVELIMNTEAFF. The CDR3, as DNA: TGTGCCAGCAGCGTAGAGCTGATCATGAACACTGAAGCTTTCTTT.

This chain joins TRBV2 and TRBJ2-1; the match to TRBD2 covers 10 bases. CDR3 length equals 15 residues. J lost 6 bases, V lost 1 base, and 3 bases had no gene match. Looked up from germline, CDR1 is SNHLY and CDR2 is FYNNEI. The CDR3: CASSEGLAGVNEQFF. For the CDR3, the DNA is TGTGCCAGCAGTGAAGGACTAGCGGGCGTCAATGAGCAGTTCTTC.

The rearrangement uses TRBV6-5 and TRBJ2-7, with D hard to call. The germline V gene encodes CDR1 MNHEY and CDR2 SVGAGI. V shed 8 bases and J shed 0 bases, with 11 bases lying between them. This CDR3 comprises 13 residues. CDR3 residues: CASQARSSYEQYF. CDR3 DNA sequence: TGTGCCAGCCAGGCCAGGTCCTCCTACGAGCAGTACTTC.

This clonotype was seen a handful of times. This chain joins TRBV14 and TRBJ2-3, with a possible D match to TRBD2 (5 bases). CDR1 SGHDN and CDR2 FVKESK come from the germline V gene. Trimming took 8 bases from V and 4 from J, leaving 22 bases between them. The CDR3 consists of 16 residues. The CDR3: CASSPTLAGPADTQYF. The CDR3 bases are TGTGCCAGCTCACCTACTCTAGCCGGGCCAGCAGATACGCAGTATTTT. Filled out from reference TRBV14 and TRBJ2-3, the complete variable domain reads EAGVTQFPSHSVIEKGQTVTLRCDPISGHDNLYWYRRVMGKEIKFLLHFVKESKQDESGMPNNRFLAERTGGTYSTLKVQPAELEDSGVYFCASSPTLAGPADTQYFGPGTRLTVL.

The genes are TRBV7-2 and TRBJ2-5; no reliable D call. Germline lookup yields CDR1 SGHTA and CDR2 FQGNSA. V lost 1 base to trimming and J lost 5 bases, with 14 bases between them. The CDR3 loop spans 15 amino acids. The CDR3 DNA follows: TGTGCCAGCAGCTTAGTTTGGGGATTTCGGGAGACCCAGTACTTC. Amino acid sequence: CASSLVWGFRETQYF.